What follows are 22 T cell receptor beta chains derived from one specimen sequenced in a study of cytomegalovirus exposure and HLA in healthy donors. Profiled with immunoSEQ multiplex PCR; TCRdb holds only in-frame clones, not every one. The sample lists about 110,000 clones, over 75% occurring once. Source material: PBMCs. All receptors come from a woman in her twenties or thirties in good health and CMV-seropositive.

This sequence joins TRBV4-1 and TRBJ2-3, with D unclear. Trimming pared 4 bases from V and 2 bases from J, leaving 13 bases between. Looked up from germline, CDR1 is MGHRA and CDR2 is YSYEKL. This CDR3 spans 15 amino acids. This CDR3 reads CASSLQSRSTDTQYF. CDR3 bases: TGCGCCAGCAGCCTACAGAGCCGTTCCACAGATACGCAGTATTTT.

CDR3 bases: TGTGCCTGGAGTGTTCGGGACTACGAGCAGTACTTC. Encoded protein: CAWSVRDYEQYF. This chain joins TRBV30 and TRBJ2-7; D might be TRBD2 (5 bases). V was trimmed by 0 bases and J by 3 bases, leaving 6 bases between them. CDR1 and CDR2 (germline): GTSNPN, SVGIG (reference sequence). The CDR3 loop spans 12 amino acids.

The genes are TRBV28 and TRBJ2-1; 9 bases match TRBD2. The length of the CDR3 is 18 residues. With 6 bases clipped from V and 7 bases from J, the junction kept 19 bases outside the gene matches. CDR1 and CDR2 (germline): MDHEN, SYDVKM. The CDR3 is CASRIAGEGTGDRNEQFF. The CDR3 nucleotides are TGTGCCAGCAGGATAGCGGGAGAGGGAACCGGAGATAGGAATGAGCAGTTCTTC. The full variable domain, completed using reference TRBV28 and TRBJ2-1, is DVKVTQSSRYLVKRTGEKVFLECVQDMDHENMFWYRQDPGLGLRLIYFSYDVKMKEKGDIPEGYSVSREKKERFSLILESASTNQTSMYLCASRIAGEGTGDRNEQFFGPGTRLTVL.

V is TRBV30 and J is TRBJ1-5; 8 positions match TRBD1. Trimming took 1 base from V and 6 from J; bases not matched to a gene: 14. The length of the CDR3 is 17 residues. Per germline, CDR1 GTSNPN and CDR2 SVGIG (reference sequence). CDR3 protein: CAWSDKILQGAFQPQHF. The CDR3, as DNA: TGTGCCTGGAGTGACAAAATTCTGCAGGGGGCTTTTCAGCCCCAGCATTTT.

This chain links TRBV19 with TRBJ2-5; TRBD2 is a possible D gene (6 bases). V lost 3 bases and J 1 base, leaving 9 bases between the germline ends. CDR1 is LNHDA, CDR2 SQIVND, per germline (reference sequence). The CDR3 has 14 residues. The CDR3 region has the DNA TGTGCCAGTAGTATCGGGGGATCCCAAGAGACCCAGTACTTC. Protein sequence: CASSIGGSQETQYF.

Only one count was recorded for this clone. The chain combines TRBV5-1 with TRBJ2-2; TRBD1 is a possible D gene (5 bases). V was clipped by 4 bases and J by 3 bases, with 13 bases between them. Per germline, CDR1 SGHRS and CDR2 YFSETQ. CDR3 length: 15 residues. The CDR3 coding sequence is TGCGCCAGCAGCGGCAGGGTTCCGGACACCGGGGAGCTGTTTTTT. Protein product: CASSGRVPDTGELFF. Complete variable domain (other parts from reference TRBV5-1 and TRBJ2-2): KAGVTQTPRYLIKTRGQQVTLSCSPISGHRSVSWYQQTPGQGLQFLFEYFSETQRNKGNFPGRFSGRQFSNSRSEMNVSTLELGDSALYLCASSGRVPDTGELFFGEGSRLTVL.

The V and J genes are TRBV6-4 and TRBJ2-7; D is perhaps TRBD2 (6 bases). The V gene's germline CDR1 is MRHNA and CDR2 SNTAGT. V lost 4 bases, J lost 5 bases, and 15 bases lay in between. The CDR3 is 14 amino acids. CDR3: CASSGWGVPNEQYF. The CDR3 nucleotides read TGTGCCAGCAGTGGGTGGGGGGTACCGAACGAGCAGTACTTC.

The chain couples TRBV18 to TRBJ2-5, with D hard to call. The V and J ends lost 8 bases and 1 base respectively, with 11 bases between them. The CDR3 is 13 amino acids. The germline CDR1 and CDR2 sequences are KGHSH and LQKENI. The CDR3: CASRYSGQETQYF. CDR3 sequence (DNA): TGTGCCAGCCGATACAGTGGCCAAGAGACCCAGTACTTC.

This clone was seen once. V usage is TRBV11-3 and J usage is TRBJ2-7, with TRBD2 identical over 7 bases. From germline, CDR1 is SGHNT and CDR2 YENEEA. This CDR3 has 14 amino acids. V gave up 5 bases and J gave up 5 bases; unmatched junction bases: 9. This CDR3 reads CASSHGGEGNEQYF. The CDR3 nucleotides are TGTGCCAGCAGCCATGGGGGGGAGGGGAACGAGCAGTACTTC. The entire variable domain, with the rest obtained from reference TRBV11-3 and TRBJ2-7, is as follows: EAGVVQSPRYKIIEKKQPVAFWCNPISGHNTLYWYLQNLGQGPELLIRYENEEAVDDSQLPKDRFSAERLKGVDSTLKIQPAELGDSAVYLCASSHGGEGNEQYFGPGTRLTVT.

The chain employs TRBV6-1 and TRBJ1-3; 8 positions agree with TRBD1. Trimming at V came to 5 bases and at J to 5 bases, leaving 5 bases not matched to a gene. The CDR3 consists of 14 residues. The germline V gene has CDR1 MNHNS and CDR2 SASEGT. The CDR3 here is CASSNGQGRNTIYF. In DNA, the CDR3 is TGTGCCAGCAGTAACGGACAGGGCAGAAACACCATATATTTT.

V is TRBV28 and J is TRBJ2-1; 9 bases are shared with TRBD2. Germline values: CDR1 MDHEN, CDR2 SYDVKM. There are 17 residues in the CDR3. The V and J ends lost 5 bases and 6 bases, in that order; junction bases with no gene match: 14. CDR3 loop: CASSPSLTGLALNEQFF. The DNA for the CDR3 is TGTGCCAGCAGTCCATCCCTGACGGGACTAGCCCTCAATGAGCAGTTCTTC.

This chain connects TRBV4-2 to TRBJ2-5; 8 bases match TRBD1. With 4 bases clipped from V and 3 bases from J, the junction kept 10 bases outside the gene matches. This CDR3 has 16 amino acids. Per the germline V gene, CDR1 is LGHNA and CDR2 is YNFKEQ. CDR3 region: CASSLLQGASEETQYF. The DNA of the CDR3 is TGTGCCAGCAGCCTTCTTCAGGGGGCGTCGGAAGAGACCCAGTACTTC.

CDR3 protein: CSVAGTTNTGELFF. The CDR3 coding sequence is TGCAGCGTGGCCGGGACAACGAACACCGGGGAGCTGTTTTTT. The gene calls are TRBV29-1 and TRBJ2-2; TRBD1 is a possible D gene (6 bases). The CDR3 totals 14 residues. CDR1 is SQVTM and CDR2 is ANQGSEA in the germline V gene. The germline V and J ends were trimmed by 6 bases and 0 bases, with 11 bases remaining between them.

This clone appeared once. Here the CDR3 DNA reads TGTGCCAGCAGCCAAGAGACGGCGGGTGCAGATACGCAGTATTTT. Encoded protein: CASSQETAGADTQYF. The chain couples TRBV4-2 to TRBJ2-3; perhaps TRBD2 as D (5 bases). V lost 0 bases to trimming and J lost 4 bases, with 11 bases between them. The CDR3 has 15 residues. CDR1 and CDR2 (germline): LGHNA, YNFKEQ.

This clone occurred once. V and J are TRBV9 and TRBJ2-1; D possibly corresponds to TRBD2 (5 bases). Trimming left V 0 bases short and J 5 bases short, with 12 bases between. The CDR3 consists of 15 residues. Germline assignment: CDR1 SGDLS and CDR2 YYNGEE. CDR3: CASSVAGIRDNEQFF. Written as DNA, the CDR3 is TGTGCCAGCAGCGTAGCGGGGATTCGGGACAATGAGCAGTTCTTC.

The chain has TRBV11-2 and TRBJ2-5; 9 bases agree with TRBD2. This CDR3 contains 16 residues. The J segment lost 4 bases and the V segment lost 0 bases, leaving 6 bases of the junction unmatched. The germline V gene has CDR1 SGHAT and CDR2 FQNNGV. Here the CDR3 DNA reads TGTGCCAGCAGCTTAGAGACTAGCGGCGTCCCAGAGACCCAGTACTTC. Protein sequence: CASSLETSGVPETQYF.

The V gene is TRBV6-5, the J gene TRBJ2-1; 10 bases are shared with TRBD2. V lost 2 bases, J lost 15 bases, and 7 bases stayed unmatched. This CDR3 spans 13 amino acids. In germline, CDR1 is MNHEY, CDR2 SVGAGI. CDR3 region: CASSYLAGDVGFF. The CDR3 DNA follows: TGTGCCAGCAGTTACCTAGCGGGAGATGTAGGGTTCTTC.

The V and J genes are TRBV5-1 and TRBJ2-7; no definite D call. Trimming pared 2 bases from V and 5 bases from J, leaving 5 bases between. This CDR3 contains 11 residues. Per the germline V gene, CDR1 is SGHRS and CDR2 is YFSETQ. CDR3 in DNA: TGCGCCAGCAGCTTTCTCCACGAGCAGTACTTC. It codes for CASSFLHEQYF.

V and J are TRBV4-2 and TRBJ1-3; 7 nucleotides align to TRBD1. Losses at the gene ends were 4 bases for V and 3 bases for J; bases not matched to a gene: 9. CDR1 and CDR2 (germline): LGHNA, YNFKEQ. This CDR3 is 16 amino acids long. CDR3 loop: CASSLGGQRSGNTIYF. The CDR3 nucleotides read TGTGCCAGCAGCCTAGGGGGACAGAGGAGTGGAAACACCATATATTTT.

V is TRBV7-2 and J is TRBJ2-7, with TRBD1 matching 9 bases. CDR3 length: 15 amino acids. The J segment lost 2 bases and the V segment lost 4 bases, leaving 6 bases of the junction unmatched. CDR1 SGHTA and CDR2 FQGNSA come from the germline V gene. The CDR3 reads CASSSTRDRAYEQYF. The CDR3, as DNA: TGTGCCAGCAGCTCAACCCGGGACAGGGCCTACGAGCAGTACTTC. Full variable domain (remainder filled in from reference TRBV7-2 and TRBJ2-7): GAGVSQSPSNKVTEKGKDVELRCDPISGHTALYWYRQSLGQGLEFLIYFQGNSAPDKSGLPSDRFSAERTGGSVSTLTIQRTQQEDSAVYLCASSSTRDRAYEQYFGPGTRLTVT.

This sequence joins TRBV5-1 and TRBJ1-1; D is possibly TRBD1 (6 bases). Looked up from germline, CDR1 is SGHRS and CDR2 is YFSETQ. V was cut by 0 bases and J by 11 bases, with 14 bases left in between. This CDR3 has 13 residues. The CDR3 nucleotides read TGCGCCAGCAGCTTGGGGGCAGGGGAAGCGGCTTTCTTT. It encodes CASSLGAGEAAFF.

The rearrangement joins TRBV4-3 to TRBJ1-2; 8 positions match TRBD1. Germline CDR1 LGHNA, CDR2 YSLEER. V was pared by 0 bases and J by 7 bases, with 7 bases of the junction left unmatched. The CDR3 contains 15 residues. This CDR3 is CASSQDRAGGIGYTF. CDR3 in DNA: TGCGCCAGCAGCCAAGATAGAGCAGGGGGCATTGGCTACACCTTC.